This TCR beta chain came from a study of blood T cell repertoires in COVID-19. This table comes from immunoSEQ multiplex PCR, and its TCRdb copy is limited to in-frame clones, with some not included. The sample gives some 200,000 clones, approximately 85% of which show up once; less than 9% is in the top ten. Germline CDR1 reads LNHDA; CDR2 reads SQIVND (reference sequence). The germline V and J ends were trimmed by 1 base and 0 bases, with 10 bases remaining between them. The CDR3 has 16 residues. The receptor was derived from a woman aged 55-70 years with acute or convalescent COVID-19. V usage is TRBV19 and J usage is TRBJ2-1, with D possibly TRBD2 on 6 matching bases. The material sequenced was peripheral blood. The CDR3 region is CASSIGAGSSYNEQFF. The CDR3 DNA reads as TGTGCCAGTAGTATAGGTGCGGGGAGCTCCTACAATGAGCAGTTCTTC.